The 6 T cell receptor beta chains listed next were all sequenced from one sample in a study of T cell changes during pregnancy in multiple sclerosis. The method was immunoSEQ multiplex PCR; TCRdb's version includes in-frame clones alone and lacks a portion of them. The data contain about 38,000 clones, about 87% of them singletons. The sequencing here drew on CD4+ T cells from peripheral blood mononuclear cells, taken before pregnancy. The receptors come from a female donor with multiple sclerosis, enrolled in a pregnancy study.

The V call is TRBV11-2, the J call TRBJ2-1; D unclear. Trimming removed 0 bases at V and 15 bases at J, with 15 bases between. CDR3 size: 13 residues. The germline CDR1 and CDR2 sequences are SGHAT and FQNNGV. The CDR3 here is CASSLERGIGSFF. The CDR3 nucleotides are TGTGCCAGCAGCTTAGAGCGTGGAATCGGGTCGTTCTTC.

This chain's CDR3 is CASSPFLYEQYF. The CDR3 DNA reads TGTGCCAGCAGCCCTTTCCTCTACGAGCAGTACTTC. The genes are TRBV27 and TRBJ2-7; D is unclear. The CDR3 is 12 residues long. V gave up 6 bases and J gave up 3 bases, with 9 bases separating them. Germline CDR1 is MNHEY and CDR2 is SMNVEV (reference sequence).

The gene calls are TRBV30 and TRBJ2-7; D not certain. Trimming removed 0 bases at V and 2 bases at J, with 11 bases between. Germline loops: CDR1 GTSNPN, CDR2 SVGIG (reference sequence). This CDR3 is 14 amino acids long. The chain's CDR3 is CAWSVTAGTYEQYF. CDR3 nucleotide sequence: TGTGCCTGGAGTGTGACGGCAGGTACCTACGAGCAGTACTTC.

This clone has only one observation. The chain has TRBV6-6 and TRBJ2-3; D uncertain. V was trimmed by 4 bases and J by 3 bases, leaving 17 bases between them. The CDR3 extends over 16 amino acids. Germline-derived CDR1 and CDR2 are MNHNY and SVGAGI (reference sequence). CDR3 sequence (DNA): TGTGCCAGCAGTTTAGGCGCGGCGGAAAGTACAGATACGCAGTATTTT. Its translation is CASSLGAAESTDTQYF.

The chain has TRBV18 and TRBJ1-3; maybe TRBD1 (5 bases). The V end was cut by 3 bases, the J end by 2 bases, with 17 bases between. Per the germline V gene, CDR1 is KGHSH and CDR2 is LQKENI. This CDR3 contains 17 residues. The CDR3 loop is CASSPTATGSPGNTIYF. The CDR3 coding sequence is TGTGCCAGCTCACCGACAGCCACAGGATCCCCTGGAAACACCATATATTTT.

The V call is TRBV18, the J call TRBJ1-1; 11 nucleotides line up with TRBD1. This CDR3 is 14 amino acids long. Per the germline V gene, CDR1 is KGHSH and CDR2 is LQKENI. The V segment lost 6 bases and the J segment 6 bases; nucleotides outside the gene matches: 6. In DNA form, the CDR3 reads TGTGCCAGCTCGCGGGACAGGGGGAAATCTGAAGCTTTCTTT. It codes for CASSRDRGKSEAFF.